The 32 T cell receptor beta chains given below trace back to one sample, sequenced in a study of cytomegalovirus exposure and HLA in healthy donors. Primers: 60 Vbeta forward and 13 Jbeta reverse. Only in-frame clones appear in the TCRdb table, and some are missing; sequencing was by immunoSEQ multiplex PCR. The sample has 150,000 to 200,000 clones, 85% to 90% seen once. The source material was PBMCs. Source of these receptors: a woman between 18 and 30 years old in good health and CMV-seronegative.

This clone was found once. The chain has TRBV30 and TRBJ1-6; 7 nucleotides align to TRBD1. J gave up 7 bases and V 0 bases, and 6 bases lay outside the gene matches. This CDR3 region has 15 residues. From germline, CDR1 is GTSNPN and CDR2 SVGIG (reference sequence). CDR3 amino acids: CAWSVRRGGNSPLHF. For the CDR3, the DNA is TGTGCCTGGAGTGTACGTAGAGGGGGCAATTCACCCCTCCACTTT.

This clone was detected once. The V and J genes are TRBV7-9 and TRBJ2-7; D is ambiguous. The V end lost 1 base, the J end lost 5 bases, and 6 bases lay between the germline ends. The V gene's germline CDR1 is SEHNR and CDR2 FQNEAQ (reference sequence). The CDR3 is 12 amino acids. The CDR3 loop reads CASSLDSDEQYF. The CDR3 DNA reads TGTGCCAGCAGCTTAGATTCGGACGAGCAGTACTTC.

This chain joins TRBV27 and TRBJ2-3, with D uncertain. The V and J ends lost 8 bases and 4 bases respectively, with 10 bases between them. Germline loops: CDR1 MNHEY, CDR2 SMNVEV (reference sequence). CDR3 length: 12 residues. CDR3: CASGGSADTQYF. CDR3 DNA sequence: TGTGCCAGCGGCGGTTCGGCAGATACGCAGTATTTT.

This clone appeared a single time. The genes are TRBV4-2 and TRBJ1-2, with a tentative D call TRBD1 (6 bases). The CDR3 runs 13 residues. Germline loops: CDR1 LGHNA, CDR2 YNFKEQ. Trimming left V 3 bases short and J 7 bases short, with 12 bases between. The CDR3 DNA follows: TGTGCCAGCAGCCACCCCACAGGGTCTGGCTACACCTTC. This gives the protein CASSHPTGSGYTF.

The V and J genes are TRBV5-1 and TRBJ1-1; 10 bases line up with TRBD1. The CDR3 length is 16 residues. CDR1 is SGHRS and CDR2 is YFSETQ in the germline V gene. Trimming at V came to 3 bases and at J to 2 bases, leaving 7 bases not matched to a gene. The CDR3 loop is CASSWGQGTPNTEAFF. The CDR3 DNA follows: TGCGCCAGCAGCTGGGGACAGGGGACACCTAACACTGAAGCTTTCTTT.

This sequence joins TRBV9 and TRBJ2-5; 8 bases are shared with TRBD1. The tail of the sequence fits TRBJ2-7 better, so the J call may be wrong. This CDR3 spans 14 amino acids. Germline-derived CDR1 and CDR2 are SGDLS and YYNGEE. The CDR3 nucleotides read TGTGCCAGCAGCCCCACCGGGACAGGCTACGAGCAGTACTTC. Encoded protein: CASSPTGTGYEQYF.

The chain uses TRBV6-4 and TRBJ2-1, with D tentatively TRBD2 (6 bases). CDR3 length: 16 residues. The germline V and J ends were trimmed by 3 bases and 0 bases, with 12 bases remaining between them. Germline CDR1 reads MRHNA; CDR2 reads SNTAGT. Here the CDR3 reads CASSDFGGSSYNEQFF. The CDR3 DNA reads TGTGCCAGCAGTGATTTCGGGGGTAGCTCCTACAATGAGCAGTTCTTC.

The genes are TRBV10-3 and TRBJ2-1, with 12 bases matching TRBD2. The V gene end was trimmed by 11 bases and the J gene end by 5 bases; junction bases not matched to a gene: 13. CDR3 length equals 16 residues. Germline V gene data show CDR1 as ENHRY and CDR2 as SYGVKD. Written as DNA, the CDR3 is TGTGCCGTGGCCCCTAGCGGGGGGGCGTGGCACAATGAGCAGTTCTTC. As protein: CAVAPSGGAWHNEQFF.

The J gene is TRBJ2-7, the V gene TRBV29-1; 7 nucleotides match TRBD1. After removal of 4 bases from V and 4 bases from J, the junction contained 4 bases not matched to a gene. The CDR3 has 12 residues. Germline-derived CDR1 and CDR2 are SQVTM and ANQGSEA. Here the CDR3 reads CSVGRGRYEQYF. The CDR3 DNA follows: TGCAGCGTTGGAAGGGGGCGGTACGAGCAGTACTTC.

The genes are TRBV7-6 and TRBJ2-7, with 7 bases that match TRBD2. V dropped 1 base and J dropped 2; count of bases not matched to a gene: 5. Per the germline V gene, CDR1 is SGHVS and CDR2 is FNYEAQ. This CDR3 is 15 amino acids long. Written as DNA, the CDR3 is TGTGCCAGCAGCTTAGGGGTTAGCGGGCCCTACGAGCAGTACTTC. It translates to CASSLGVSGPYEQYF.

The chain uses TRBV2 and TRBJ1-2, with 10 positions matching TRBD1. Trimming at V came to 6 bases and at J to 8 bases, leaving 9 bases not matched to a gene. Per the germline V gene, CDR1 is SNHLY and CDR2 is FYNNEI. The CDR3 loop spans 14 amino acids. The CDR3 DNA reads TGTGCCAGCAGAGCTGACAGGGGGCTTGGGGGCTACACCTTC. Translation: CASRADRGLGGYTF.

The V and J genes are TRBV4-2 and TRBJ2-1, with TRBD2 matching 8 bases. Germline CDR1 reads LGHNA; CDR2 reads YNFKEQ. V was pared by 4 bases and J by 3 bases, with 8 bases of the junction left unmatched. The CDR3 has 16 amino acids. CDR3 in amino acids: CASSLEPGRVYNEQFF. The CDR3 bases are TGTGCCAGCAGCCTAGAGCCCGGGAGGGTCTACAATGAGCAGTTCTTC.

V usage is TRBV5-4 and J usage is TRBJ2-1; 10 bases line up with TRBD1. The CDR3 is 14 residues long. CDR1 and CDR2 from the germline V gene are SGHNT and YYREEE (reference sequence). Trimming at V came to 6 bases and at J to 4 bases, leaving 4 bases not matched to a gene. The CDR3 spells CASTGTGVYNEQFF. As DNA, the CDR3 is TGTGCCAGCACCGGGACAGGGGTGTACAATGAGCAGTTCTTC.

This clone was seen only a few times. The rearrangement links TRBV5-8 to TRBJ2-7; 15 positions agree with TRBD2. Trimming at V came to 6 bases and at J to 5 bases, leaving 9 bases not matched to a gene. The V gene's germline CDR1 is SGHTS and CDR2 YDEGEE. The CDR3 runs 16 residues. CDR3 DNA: TGTGCCAGCACCCGCTCTGGGACTAGCGGGAGGAACGAGCAGTACTTC. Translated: CASTRSGTSGRNEQYF.

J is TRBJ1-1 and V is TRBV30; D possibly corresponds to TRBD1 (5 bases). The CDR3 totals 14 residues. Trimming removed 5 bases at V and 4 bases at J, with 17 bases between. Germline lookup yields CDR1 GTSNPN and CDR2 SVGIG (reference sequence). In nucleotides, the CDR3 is TGTGCCTGGGGGGGGACTGTCGGTGGCACTGAAGCTTTCTTT. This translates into CAWGGTVGGTEAFF. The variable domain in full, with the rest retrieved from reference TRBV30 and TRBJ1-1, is SQTIHQWPATLVQPVGSPLSLECTVEGTSNPNLYWYRQAAGRGLQLLFYSVGIGQISSEVPQNLSASRPQDRQFILSSKKLLLSDSGFYLCAWGGTVGGTEAFFGQGTRLTVV.

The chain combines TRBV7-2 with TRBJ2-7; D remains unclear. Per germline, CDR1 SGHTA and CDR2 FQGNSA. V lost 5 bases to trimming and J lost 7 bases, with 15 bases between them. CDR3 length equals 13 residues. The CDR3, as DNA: TGTGCCAGCAGCCACGTTGGGCCCCTGGAGCAGTACTTC. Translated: CASSHVGPLEQYF.

In DNA, the CDR3 is TGTGCCTGGAGTCGACTAGCGGGAGAGAACACCGGGGAGCTGTTTTTT. Translated, it gives CAWSRLAGENTGELFF. This chain joins TRBV30 and TRBJ2-2; 12 bases match TRBD2. CDR1 GTSNPN and CDR2 SVGIG come from the germline V gene (reference sequence). V shed 2 bases, J shed 1 base, and the junction held 2 bases outside the gene matches. This CDR3 contains 16 residues.

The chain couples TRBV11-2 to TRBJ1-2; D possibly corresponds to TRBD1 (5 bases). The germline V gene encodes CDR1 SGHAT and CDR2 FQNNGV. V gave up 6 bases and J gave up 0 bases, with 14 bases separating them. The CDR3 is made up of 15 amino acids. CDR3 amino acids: CASSQRQGANYGYTF. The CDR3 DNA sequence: TGTGCCAGCAGTCAAAGGCAGGGCGCTAACTATGGCTACACCTTC.

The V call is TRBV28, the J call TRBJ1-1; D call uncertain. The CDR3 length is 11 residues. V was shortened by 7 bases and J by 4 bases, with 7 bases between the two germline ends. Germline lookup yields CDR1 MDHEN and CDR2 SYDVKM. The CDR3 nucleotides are TGTGCCAGCACCCTCGGCACTGAAGCTTTCTTT. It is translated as CASTLGTEAFF.

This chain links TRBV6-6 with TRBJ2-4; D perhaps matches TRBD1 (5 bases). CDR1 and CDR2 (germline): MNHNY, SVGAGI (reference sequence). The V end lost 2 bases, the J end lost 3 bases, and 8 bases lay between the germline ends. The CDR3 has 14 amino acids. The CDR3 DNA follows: TGTGCCAGCAGTTACGACGACAGCAAAAACATTCAGTACTTC. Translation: CASSYDDSKNIQYF.

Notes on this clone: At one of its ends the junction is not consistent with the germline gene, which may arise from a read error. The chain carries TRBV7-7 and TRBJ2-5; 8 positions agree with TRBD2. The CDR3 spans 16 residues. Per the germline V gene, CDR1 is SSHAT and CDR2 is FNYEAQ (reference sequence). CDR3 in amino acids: CASSSRSGGALETQYF. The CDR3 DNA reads TGTGCTAGCAGCTCTCGGAGCGGGGGAGCCTTGGAGACCCAGTACTTC.

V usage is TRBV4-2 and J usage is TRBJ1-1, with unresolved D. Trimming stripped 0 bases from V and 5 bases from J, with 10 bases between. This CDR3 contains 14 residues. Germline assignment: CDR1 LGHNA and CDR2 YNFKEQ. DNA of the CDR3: TGTGCCAGCAGCCAAGATACCCGGGAAACTGAAGCTTTCTTT. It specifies CASSQDTRETEAFF.

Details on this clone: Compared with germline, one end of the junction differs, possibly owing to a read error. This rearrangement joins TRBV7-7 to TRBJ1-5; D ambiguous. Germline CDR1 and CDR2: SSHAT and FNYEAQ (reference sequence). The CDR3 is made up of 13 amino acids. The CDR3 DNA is TGTGCTAGCAGCTCTCAGGAGGATCAGCCCCAGCATTTT. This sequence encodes CASSSQEDQPQHF.

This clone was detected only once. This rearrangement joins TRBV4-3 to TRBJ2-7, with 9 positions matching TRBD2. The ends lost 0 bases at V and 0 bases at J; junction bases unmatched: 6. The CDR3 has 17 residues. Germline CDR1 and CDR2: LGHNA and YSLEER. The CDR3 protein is CASSQDLGLASSYEQYF. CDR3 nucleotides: TGCGCCAGCAGCCAAGATCTCGGACTAGCGAGCTCCTACGAGCAGTACTTC.

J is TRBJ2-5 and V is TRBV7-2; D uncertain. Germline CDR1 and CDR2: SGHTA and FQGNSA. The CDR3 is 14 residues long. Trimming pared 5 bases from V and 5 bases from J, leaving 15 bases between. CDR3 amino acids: CASSLRSERETQYF. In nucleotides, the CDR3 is TGTGCCAGCAGCCTTCGGTCGGAGAGGGAGACCCAGTACTTC.

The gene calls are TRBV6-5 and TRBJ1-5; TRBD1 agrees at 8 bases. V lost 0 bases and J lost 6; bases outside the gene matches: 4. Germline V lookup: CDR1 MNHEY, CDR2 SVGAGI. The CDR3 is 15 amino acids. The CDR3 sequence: CASSYSPGGGQPQHF. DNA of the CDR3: TGTGCCAGCAGTTACTCCCCAGGGGGCGGTCAGCCCCAGCATTTT.

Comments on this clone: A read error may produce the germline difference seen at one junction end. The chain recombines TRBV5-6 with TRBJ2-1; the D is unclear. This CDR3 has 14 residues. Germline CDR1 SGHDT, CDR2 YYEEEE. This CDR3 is CASCFGWSYNEQFF. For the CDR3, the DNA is TGTGCCAGCTGCTTCGGGTGGTCCTACAATGAGCAGTTCTTC.

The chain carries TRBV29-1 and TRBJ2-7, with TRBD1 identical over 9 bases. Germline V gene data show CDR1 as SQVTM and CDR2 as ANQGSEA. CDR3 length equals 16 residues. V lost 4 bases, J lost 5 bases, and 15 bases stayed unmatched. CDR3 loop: CSVATGGNAASHEQYF. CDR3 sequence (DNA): TGCAGCGTTGCGACAGGGGGAAATGCAGCCAGCCACGAGCAGTACTTC.

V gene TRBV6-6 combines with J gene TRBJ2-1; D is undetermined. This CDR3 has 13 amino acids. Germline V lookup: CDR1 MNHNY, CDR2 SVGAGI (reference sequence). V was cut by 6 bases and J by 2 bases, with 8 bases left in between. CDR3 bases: TGTGCCAGCAGCCCCTCCCCCTACAATGAGCAGTTCTTC. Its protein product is CASSPSPYNEQFF.

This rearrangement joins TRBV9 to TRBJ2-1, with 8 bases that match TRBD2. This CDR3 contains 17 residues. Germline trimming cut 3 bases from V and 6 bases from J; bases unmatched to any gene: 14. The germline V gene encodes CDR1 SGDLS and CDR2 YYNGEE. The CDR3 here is CASSALGGTRVSNEQFF. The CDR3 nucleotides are TGTGCCAGCAGCGCCCTGGGGGGGACTAGAGTAAGCAATGAGCAGTTCTTC.

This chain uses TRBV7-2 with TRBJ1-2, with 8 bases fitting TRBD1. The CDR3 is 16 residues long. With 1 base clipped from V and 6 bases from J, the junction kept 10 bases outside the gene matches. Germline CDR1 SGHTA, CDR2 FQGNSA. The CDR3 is CASSLEAGQGGDGYTF. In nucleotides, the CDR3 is TGTGCCAGCAGCTTAGAGGCAGGACAGGGTGGGGATGGCTACACCTTC.

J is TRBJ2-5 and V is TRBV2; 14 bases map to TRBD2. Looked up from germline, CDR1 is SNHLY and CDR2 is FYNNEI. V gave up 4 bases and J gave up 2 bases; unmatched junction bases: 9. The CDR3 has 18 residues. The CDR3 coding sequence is TGTGCCAGCAGTGGGGGACTAGCGGGGGCGCGGCCACAAGAGACCCAGTACTTC. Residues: CASSGGLAGARPQETQYF.